The 21 T cell receptor beta chains below come from one sample, sequenced in a study of neoadjuvant anti-PD-1 for oral cavity cancer. Profiling relied on immunoSEQ multiplex PCR, and the TCRdb table lists in-frame clones only, not all of them. The sample consists of 2,000 or so clones, 45% to 75% of them appearing once. Described time point: after neoadjuvant nivolumab, at surgical resection. The sample in question was tumor tissue, obtained after nivolumab (anti-PD-1) treatment. The receptor source for this set is a person aged 35-79 years with oral cavity squamous cell carcinoma.

V usage is TRBV11-1 and J usage is TRBJ2-2; D uncertain. This CDR3 has 14 amino acids. Germline-derived CDR1 and CDR2 are SGHAT and FQDESV (reference sequence). V dropped 5 bases and J dropped 7 bases, with 14 bases sitting between them. DNA for the CDR3: TGTGCCAGCAGCCTACTTGTAGGTGACGGGGAGCTGTTTTTT. This sequence encodes CASSLLVGDGELFF. The entire variable domain, with the rest obtained from reference TRBV11-1 and TRBJ2-2, is as follows: EAEVAQSPRYKITEKSQAVAFWCDPISGHATLYWYRQILGQGPELLVQFQDESVVDDSQLPKDRFSAERLKGVDSTLKIQPAELGDSAMYLCASSLLVGDGELFFGEGSRLTVL.

V gene TRBV7-3 combines with J gene TRBJ2-1, with 7 bases aligning to TRBD2. The CDR3 is made up of 13 amino acids. The J segment lost 6 bases and the V segment lost 3 bases, leaving 2 bases of the junction unmatched. Per the germline V gene, CDR1 is SGHTA and CDR2 is FQGTGA. The CDR3 bases are TGTGCCAGCAGCTTTGGCGGGAGCAATGAGCAGTTCTTC. This sequence encodes CASSFGGSNEQFF.

This chain connects TRBV5-8 to TRBJ2-7; D remains ambiguous. CDR3 length: 12 amino acids. Trimming pared 1 base from V and 0 bases from J, leaving 2 bases between. Germline loops: CDR1 SGHTS, CDR2 YDEGEE. The chain's CDR3 is CASSLSSYEQYF. CDR3 in DNA: TGTGCCAGCAGCTTGTCCTCCTACGAGCAGTACTTC.

The rearrangement links TRBV20-1 to TRBJ2-7, with D uncertain. The V and J ends lost 8 bases and 2 bases respectively, with 10 bases between them. Germline values: CDR1 DFQATT, CDR2 SNEGSKA (reference sequence). CDR3 length: 11 amino acids. CDR3 protein: CSSGDPYEQYF. CDR3 bases: TGCAGTTCCGGTGACCCCTACGAGCAGTACTTC.

CDR3: CASSPPLGTANTGELFF. For the CDR3, the DNA is TGTGCCAGTAGTCCGCCCCTCGGGACAGCGAACACCGGGGAGCTGTTTTTT. V usage is TRBV19 and J usage is TRBJ2-2, with 7 bases that match TRBD1. Trimming cost V 5 bases and J 0 bases; bases outside gene matches: 9. The CDR3 extends over 17 amino acids. Germline CDR1 and CDR2: LNHDA and SQIVND (reference sequence).

This clone has more than one count but fewer than ten. This CDR3 reads CASSLGVSGTDTQYF. Written as DNA, the CDR3 is TGTGCCAGCAGCTTAGGGGTTAGCGGAACAGATACGCAGTATTTT. The V and J genes are TRBV7-3 and TRBJ2-3; the D gene is possibly TRBD2 (6 bases). The CDR3 is 15 residues long. Germline V CDR1 and CDR2: SGHTA, FQGTGA. The V and J ends lost 2 bases and 3 bases respectively, with 12 bases between them.

The chain combines TRBV7-2 with TRBJ1-2; a weak D match, TRBD1 (5 bases). V was clipped by 1 base and J by 2 bases, with 8 bases between them. From germline, CDR1 is SGHTA and CDR2 FQGNSA. The CDR3 contains 14 residues. CDR3 DNA sequence: TGTGCCAGCAGCTTAGGCGGGGCCAACTATGGCTACACCTTC. This sequence encodes CASSLGGANYGYTF.

The chain combines TRBV19 with TRBJ1-2; TRBD1 might be the D (6 bases). The CDR3 covers 15 residues. V shed 5 bases and J shed 5 bases, with 18 bases lying between them. Germline V CDR1 and CDR2: LNHDA, SQIVND (reference sequence). The CDR3 DNA is TGTGCCAGTAGTTATAACAAGAGGGGGAGATATGGCTACACCTTC. It translates to CASSYNKRGRYGYTF.

The V and J genes are TRBV6-5 and TRBJ2-5, with a weak D call TRBD1 (6 bases). Germline values: CDR1 MNHEY, CDR2 SVGAGI. The CDR3 has 15 residues. V shed 2 bases and J shed 5 bases, with 15 bases lying between them. The CDR3 coding sequence is TGTGCCAGCAGTTACCAGGGGTCCTTGGGGGAGACCCAGTACTTC. This encodes CASSYQGSLGETQYF.

This CDR3 is CASLWSLNTEAFF. As DNA, the CDR3 is TGTGCCAGCCTTTGGTCCCTGAACACTGAAGCTTTCTTT. The chain joins TRBV6-1 to TRBJ1-1; D is uncertain. Germline V gene lookup returns CDR1 MNHNS and CDR2 SASEGT. The CDR3 consists of 13 residues. V gave up 8 bases and J gave up 0 bases, with 10 bases separating them.

This clone has a handful of counts. The chain recombines TRBV10-2 with TRBJ2-7; D remains ambiguous. Trimming took off 8 bases at V and 0 bases at J, with 8 bases between the two ends. CDR3 length: 12 residues. Germline CDR1 reads WSHSY; CDR2 reads SAAADI. This chain's CDR3 is CASSDNSYEQYF. The DNA for the CDR3 is TGCGCCAGCTCTGACAACTCCTACGAGCAGTACTTC.

The genes are TRBV6-6 and TRBJ2-7, with 7 bases that match TRBD2. J was trimmed by 4 bases and V by 5 bases; bases with no gene match: 2. This CDR3 is 12 amino acids long. From germline, CDR1 is MNHNY and CDR2 SVGAGI (reference sequence). The CDR3 coding sequence is TGTGCCAGCAGTGATAGCGGGTACGAGCAGTACTTC. This translates into CASSDSGYEQYF.

The V gene is TRBV19, the J gene TRBJ1-2; D gene unclear. V was pared by 6 bases and J by 8 bases, with 22 bases between. This CDR3 spans 15 amino acids. CDR1 LNHDA and CDR2 SQIVND come from the germline V gene (reference sequence). Here the CDR3 reads CASRNRSIGQRGYTF. CDR3 DNA: TGTGCCAGTAGAAACCGATCTATCGGGCAAAGGGGCTACACCTTC.

The sample holds a few counts of this clone. V is TRBV5-1 and J is TRBJ2-5, with 9 bases aligning to TRBD2. The junction had 9 bases not matched to a gene; V was cut back by 5 bases and J by 4 bases. CDR3 length equals 15 residues. CDR1 is SGHRS, CDR2 YFSETQ, per germline. In DNA form, the CDR3 reads TGCGCCAGCAGGGGGCAGACTAGCGGTGGAGAGACCCAGTACTTC. Its protein product is CASRGQTSGGETQYF.

The chain links TRBV10-3 to TRBJ2-3; 14 bases map to TRBD2. The CDR3 has 15 residues. Germline V gene sequence: CDR1 ENHRY, CDR2 SYGVKD. J was trimmed by 4 bases and V by 6 bases; bases with no gene match: 3. This chain's CDR3 is CAIRGLAGVADTQYF. CDR3 in DNA: TGTGCCATCAGGGGACTAGCGGGAGTGGCAGATACGCAGTATTTT.

The chain joins TRBV6-6 to TRBJ1-1; no firm D call. Germline V gene lookup returns CDR1 MNHNY and CDR2 SVGAGI (reference sequence). Deletions cut 7 bases from V and 2 bases from J, with 11 bases between. CDR3 size: 13 residues. CDR3 protein: CASNALGNTEAFF. The CDR3 region has the DNA TGTGCCAGCAATGCCCTCGGAAACACTGAAGCTTTCTTT.

In its sample, this clone was seen a few times. The DNA for the CDR3 is TGTGCCAGCAGCCAAGGGTCGGCCTATTCTAACACCGGGGAGCTGTTTTTT. This codes for CASSQGSAYSNTGELFF. This sequence joins TRBV4-2 and TRBJ2-2; unclear D gene. The CDR3 has 17 residues. V shed 1 base and J shed 2 bases, with 14 bases lying between them. Germline loops: CDR1 LGHNA, CDR2 YNFKEQ.

The V gene is TRBV10-3, the J gene TRBJ1-5, with TRBD1 as a possible D gene (5 bases). The CDR3 totals 15 residues. Per germline, CDR1 ENHRY and CDR2 SYGVKD. V was trimmed by 4 bases and J by 5 bases, leaving 15 bases between them. CDR3 region: CAISAAREGDQPQHF. The CDR3 bases are TGTGCCATCAGTGCGGCCAGGGAAGGAGATCAGCCCCAGCATTTT.

The rearrangement uses TRBV11-3 and TRBJ1-2; D gene uncertain. The CDR3 length is 13 residues. Germline CDR1 SGHNT, CDR2 YENEEA. V gave up 1 base and J gave up 10 bases, with 13 bases separating them. CDR3 DNA sequence: TGTGCCAGCAGCTTAGTCGAAGGGAAGGACTACACCTTC. It yields the protein CASSLVEGKDYTF.

This clone rates as large. The chain is built from TRBV20-1 and TRBJ2-5; D is unresolved. The V end lost 6 bases, the J end lost 4 bases, and 9 bases lay between the germline ends. Per the germline V gene, CDR1 is DFQATT and CDR2 is SNEGSKA (reference sequence). This CDR3 has 11 residues. Here the CDR3 DNA reads TGCAGTGCCCCCCCCAGAGAGACCCAGTACTTC. This encodes CSAPPRETQYF.

This clone was picked up one time. The chain uses TRBV15 and TRBJ2-1, with 10 positions matching TRBD1. Per the germline V gene, CDR1 is LNHNV and CDR2 is YYDKDF (reference sequence). Trimming took 2 bases from V and 6 from J; bases not matched to a gene: 10. The CDR3 totals 17 residues. Written as DNA, the CDR3 is TGTGCCACCAGCAGACGTAACACCGGGACAGGGGTCAATGAGCAGTTCTTC. This codes for CATSRRNTGTGVNEQFF.